This T cell receptor beta chain originates from a study of blood T cell repertoires in COVID-19. Profiling relied on immunoSEQ multiplex PCR, and the TCRdb table lists in-frame clones only, not all of them. This sample has over 200,000 clones, with over 75% found just once. CDR1 and CDR2 (germline): LNHDA, SQIVND (reference sequence). The CDR3 is made up of 14 amino acids. Trimming at V came to 7 bases and at J to 3 bases, leaving 8 bases not matched to a gene. The sequence was collected from a woman aged 30 to 39 who had been exposed to COVID-19. The chain carries TRBV19 and TRBJ1-1; the match to TRBD1 covers 7 bases. Source material: PBMCs or T cells enriched from blood (not recorded which). The CDR3 coding sequence is TGTGCCAGTATTCAGGGGGGTGCCTACACTGAAGCTTTCTTT. Translated, it gives CASIQGGAYTEAFF. Full variable domain (rest looked up from reference TRBV19 and TRBJ1-1): DGGITQSPKYLFRKEGQNVTLSCEQNLNHDAMYWYRQDPGQGLRLIYYSQIVNDFQKGDIAEGYSVSREKKESFPLTVTSAQKNPTAFYLCASIQGGAYTEAFFGQGTRLTVV.